This T cell receptor beta chain was sequenced for a study of CD8+CD57+ T cells in acquired aplastic anemia. Study information: Quantities of DNA derived from sorted CD4+ and CD8+ cells averaged around 3 ug. Where healthy donors were concerned, CD4+ cells averaged around 9.9 million reads.

The sample holds many counts of this clonotype. TCR beta VDJ combinations and CDR3 sequences were profiled from genomic DNA. TCRdb re-called the reads with MiXCR, one entry per CDR3 protein. The sample includes over 150,000 distinct CDR3 sequences, around 45% of them seen just once. From germline, CDR1 is MGHRA and CDR2 YSYEKL. This CDR3 region has 16 residues. Trimming cost V 0 bases and J 3 bases; bases outside gene matches: 4. Material: sorted CD4+, CD8+, or CD8+CD57+ T cells (not recorded which) from PBMCs. This chain links TRBV4-1 with TRBJ2-7; 11 bases match TRBD2. The receptor's source is a human donor in good health. This chain's CDR3 is CASSQDSTSGGYEQYF. In DNA, the CDR3 is TGCGCCAGCAGCCAAGATTCAACTAGCGGGGGCTACGAGCAGTACTTC.